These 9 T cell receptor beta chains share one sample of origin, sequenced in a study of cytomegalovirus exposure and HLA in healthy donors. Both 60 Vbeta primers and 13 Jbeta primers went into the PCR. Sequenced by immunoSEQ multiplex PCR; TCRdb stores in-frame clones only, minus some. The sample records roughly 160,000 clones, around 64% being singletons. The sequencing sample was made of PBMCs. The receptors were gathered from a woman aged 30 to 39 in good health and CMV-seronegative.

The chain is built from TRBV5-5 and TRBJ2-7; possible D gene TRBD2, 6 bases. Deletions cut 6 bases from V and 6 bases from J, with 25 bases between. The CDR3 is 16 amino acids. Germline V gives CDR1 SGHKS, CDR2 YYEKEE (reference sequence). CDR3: CASTNPGAGGISEQYF. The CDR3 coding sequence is TGTGCCAGCACCAACCCTGGGGCAGGCGGGATCAGCGAGCAGTACTTC.

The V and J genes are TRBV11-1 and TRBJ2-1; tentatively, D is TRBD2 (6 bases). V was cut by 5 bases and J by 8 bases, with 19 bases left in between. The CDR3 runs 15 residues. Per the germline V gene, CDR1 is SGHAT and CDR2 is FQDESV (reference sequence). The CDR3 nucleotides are TGTGCCAGCAGCCAAAGATCACTAGCTGGCGATGAGCAGTTCTTC. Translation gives CASSQRSLAGDEQFF.

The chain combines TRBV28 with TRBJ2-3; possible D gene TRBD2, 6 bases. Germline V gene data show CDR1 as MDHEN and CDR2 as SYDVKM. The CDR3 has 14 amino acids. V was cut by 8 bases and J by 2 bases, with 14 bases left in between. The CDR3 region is CASRAGPYTDTQYF. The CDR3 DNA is TGTGCCAGCCGGGCGGGGCCGTACACAGATACGCAGTATTTT.

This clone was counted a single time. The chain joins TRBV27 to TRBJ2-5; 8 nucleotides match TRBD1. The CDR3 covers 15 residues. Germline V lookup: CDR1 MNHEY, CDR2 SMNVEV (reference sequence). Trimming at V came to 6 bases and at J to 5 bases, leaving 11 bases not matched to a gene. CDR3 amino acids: CASSSGTGGLETQYF. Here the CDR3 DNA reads TGTGCCAGCAGCTCCGGGACAGGAGGTCTGGAGACCCAGTACTTC.

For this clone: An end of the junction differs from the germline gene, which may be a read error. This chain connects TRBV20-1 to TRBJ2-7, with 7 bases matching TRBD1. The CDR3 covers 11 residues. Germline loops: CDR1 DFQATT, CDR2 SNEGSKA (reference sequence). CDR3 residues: CSARDRVEQYF. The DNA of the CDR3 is TGCAGTGCTCGAGACAGGGTCGAGCAGTACTTC.

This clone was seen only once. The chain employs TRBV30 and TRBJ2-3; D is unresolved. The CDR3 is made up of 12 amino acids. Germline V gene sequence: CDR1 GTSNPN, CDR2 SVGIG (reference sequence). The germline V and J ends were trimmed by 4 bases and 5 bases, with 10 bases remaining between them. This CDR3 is CAWNVLEDTQYF. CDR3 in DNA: TGTGCCTGGAATGTCCTAGAAGATACGCAGTATTTT.

The CDR3 region is CASSSPVTGPNTEAFF. The DNA of the CDR3 is TGTGCCAGCAGCTCGCCCGTGACAGGGCCGAACACTGAAGCTTTCTTT. The gene calls are TRBV5-6 and TRBJ1-1, with 7 bases matching TRBD1. The CDR3 loop spans 16 amino acids. Germline assignment: CDR1 SGHDT and CDR2 YYEEEE. V trimming: 3 bases; J trimming: 1 base; junction bases outside the gene matches: 9.

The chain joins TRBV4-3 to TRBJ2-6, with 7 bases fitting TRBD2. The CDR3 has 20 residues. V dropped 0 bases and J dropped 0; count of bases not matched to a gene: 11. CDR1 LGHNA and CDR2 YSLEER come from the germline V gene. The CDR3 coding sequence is TGCGCCAGCAGCCAAGACTGGGAGGGAGAAGGGAGCTCTGGGGCCAACGTCCTGACTTTC. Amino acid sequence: CASSQDWEGEGSSGANVLTF.

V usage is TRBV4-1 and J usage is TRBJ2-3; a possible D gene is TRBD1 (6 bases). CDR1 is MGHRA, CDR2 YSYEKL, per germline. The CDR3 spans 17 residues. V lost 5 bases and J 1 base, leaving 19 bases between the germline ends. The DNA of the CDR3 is TGCGCCAGCAGCTCCTTTTTGGTAGGGGGAGGCACAGATACGCAGTATTTT. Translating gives CASSSFLVGGGTDTQYF.